This TCR beta chain was observed in a study of Graves' ophthalmopathy and Graves' hyperthyroidism. Scientists amplified the TCR beta CDR3 regions from RNA transcripts. The first-round RT-PCR employed HTBI primers together with the Qiagen OneStep RT-PCR kit. A multiplex PCR was then performed as the second round. In TCRdb, the multiplex PCR reads were re-called with MiXCR into one record per CDR3 protein. Altogether about 500,000 distinct CDR3 sequences are present, roughly 40% being singletons, with the ten largest covering 4% to 5%. The CDR3 loop spans 16 amino acids. V shed 3 bases and J shed 5 bases, with 20 bases lying between them. Germline V gene sequence: CDR1 SGDLS, CDR2 YYNGEE.

V usage is TRBV9 and J usage is TRBJ1-2; possible D gene TRBD1, 6 bases. The sequenced sample was peripheral blood or thyroid tissue (not recorded which). This sequence was found in an adult man with Graves' hyperthyroidism. The CDR3, as DNA: TGTGCCAGCAGCGCTAGACAGGCCGGGGTAGGGTATGGCTACACCTTC. Translated: CASSARQAGVGYGYTF.